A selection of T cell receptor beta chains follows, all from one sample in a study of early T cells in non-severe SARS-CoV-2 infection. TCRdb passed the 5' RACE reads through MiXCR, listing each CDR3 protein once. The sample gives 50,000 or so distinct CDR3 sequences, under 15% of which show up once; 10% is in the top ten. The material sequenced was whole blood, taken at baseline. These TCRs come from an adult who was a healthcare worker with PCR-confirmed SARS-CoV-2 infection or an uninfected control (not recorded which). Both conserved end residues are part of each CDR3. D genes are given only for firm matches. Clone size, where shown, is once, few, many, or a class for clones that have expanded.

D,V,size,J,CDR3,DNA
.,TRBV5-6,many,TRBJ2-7,CASSIPGRRAYEQYF,TGTGCCAGCAGCATCCCAGGACGCCGAGCCTACGAGCAGTACTTC
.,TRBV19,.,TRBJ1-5,CASTPARNSNQPQHF,TGTGCCAGTACCCCAGCGAGAAATAGCAATCAGCCCCAGCATTTT
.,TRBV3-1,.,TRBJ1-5,CASSQGSGRQPQHF,TGTGCCAGCAGCCAAGGGAGCGGCCGCCAGCCCCAGCATTTT
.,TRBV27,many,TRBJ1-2,CASSHNLQAINYGYTF,TGTGCCAGCAGCCATAATCTTCAGGCGATTAACTATGGCTACACCTTC
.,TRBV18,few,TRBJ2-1,CASSPRNGEQFF,TGTGCCAGCTCACCCCGAAATGGTGAGCAGTTCTTC
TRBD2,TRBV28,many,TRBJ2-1,CASSFGVLAGEFF,TGTGCCAGCAGTTTCGGTGTGCTAGCGGGGGAGTTCTTC
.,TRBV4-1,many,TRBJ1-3,CASSQDLTPGNTIYF,TGCGCCAGCAGCCAAGATCTAACACCCGGAAACACCATATATTTT
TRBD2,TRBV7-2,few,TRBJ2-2,CASSLARTSFTGELFF,TGTGCCAGCAGCTTAGCACGGACTAGCTTCACCGGGGAGCTGTTTTTT
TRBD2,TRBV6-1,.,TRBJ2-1,CASRETGLAGNEQFF,TGTGCCAGCAGGGAAACGGGACTAGCGGGAAATGAGCAGTTCTTC
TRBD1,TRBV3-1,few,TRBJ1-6,CASSSGHRGTSPLHF,TGTGCCAGCAGCTCTGGGCACAGGGGGACTTCACCCCTCCACTTT
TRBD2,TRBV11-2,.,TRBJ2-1,CASSLTSGGRNEQFF,TGTGCCAGCAGCTTGACTAGCGGGGGGAGGAATGAGCAGTTCTTC
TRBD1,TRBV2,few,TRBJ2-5,CASSEWTGSYETQYF,TGTGCCAGCAGTGAGTGGACAGGGTCTTATGAGACCCAGTACTTC
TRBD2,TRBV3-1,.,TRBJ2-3,CASSPLSGSRDTQYF,TGTGCCAGCAGCCCTCTAAGCGGGAGCCGCGATACGCAGTATTTT
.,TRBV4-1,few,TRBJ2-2,CASSQVFSQLPGELFF,TGCGCCAGCAGCCAAGTTTTTTCGCAGCTACCCGGGGAGCTGTTTTTT
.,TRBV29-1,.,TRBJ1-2,CSGQFGGAGGYTF,TGCAGCGGACAGTTTGGCGGGGCAGGCGGCTACACCTTC
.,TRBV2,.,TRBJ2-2,CASREPGLTTGELFF,TGTGCCAGCAGGGAGCCGGGACTTACCACCGGGGAGCTGTTTTTT
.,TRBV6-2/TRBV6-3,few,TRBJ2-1,CASSPRGVGQFF,TGTGCCAGCAGCCCACGAGGGGTCGGGCAGTTCTTC
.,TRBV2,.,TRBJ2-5,CASNARNRGETQYF,TGTGCCAGCAACGCCCGGAACCGAGGGGAGACCCAGTACTTC
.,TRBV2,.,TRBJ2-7,CASRGEGSYEQYF,TGTGCCAGCAGGGGAGAAGGATCCTACGAGCAGTACTTC
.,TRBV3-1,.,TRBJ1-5,CASSSLGNQPQHF,TGTGCCAGCAGCTCATTGGGGAATCAGCCCCAGCATTTT
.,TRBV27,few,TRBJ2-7,CASRRGLPYEQYF,TGTGCCAGCAGACGGGGACTCCCCTACGAGCAGTACTTC
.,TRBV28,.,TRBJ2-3,CASTLMGPDTQYF,TGTGCCAGCACCTTGATGGGACCAGATACGCAGTATTTT
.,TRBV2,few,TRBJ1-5,CASSDRAGNQPQHF,TGTGCCAGCAGTGATCGGGCAGGCAATCAGCCCCAGCATTTT
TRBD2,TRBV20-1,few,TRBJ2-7,CSARPSGSTYEQYF,TGCAGTGCTAGACCTAGCGGGTCCACCTACGAGCAGTACTTC
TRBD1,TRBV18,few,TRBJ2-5,CASSPTGAAWETQYF,TGTGCCAGCTCACCAACAGGGGCCGCGTGGGAGACCCAGTACTTC
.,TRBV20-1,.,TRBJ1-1,CSAREGGVTEAFF,TGCAGTGCTAGGGAAGGGGGGGTCACTGAAGCTTTCTTT
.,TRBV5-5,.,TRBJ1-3,CASSLGPGSGNTIYF,TGTGCCAGCAGCTTGGGTCCAGGCTCTGGAAACACCATATATTTT
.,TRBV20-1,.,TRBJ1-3,CSARVRATGNTIYF,TGCAGTGCTAGAGTCCGGGCTACTGGAAACACCATATATTTT
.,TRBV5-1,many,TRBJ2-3,CASTPRGSGVGDTQYF,TGCGCCAGCACCCCGAGGGGGTCCGGGGTAGGAGATACGCAGTATTTT
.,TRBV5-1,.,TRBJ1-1,CASMQGRGANTEAFF,TGCGCCAGCATGCAAGGAAGGGGGGCTAACACTGAAGCTTTCTTT
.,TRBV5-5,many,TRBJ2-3,CASSLGQATDTQYF,TGTGCCAGCAGCTTGGGACAGGCCACAGATACGCAGTATTTT
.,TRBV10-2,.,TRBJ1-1,CASSARRMNTEAFF,TGCGCCAGCAGTGCCAGGCGCATGAACACTGAAGCTTTCTTT
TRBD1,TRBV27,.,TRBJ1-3,CASSSLTGQFGNTIYF,TGTGCCAGCAGTTCGCTGACAGGGCAATTTGGAAACACCATATATTTT
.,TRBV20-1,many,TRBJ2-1,CSAGMSDEQFF,TGCAGTGCGGGGATGTCGGATGAGCAGTTCTTC
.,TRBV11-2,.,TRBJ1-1,CASSLGRGRWTEAFF,TGTGCCAGCAGCTTAGGGCGGGGGCGTTGGACTGAAGCTTTCTTT
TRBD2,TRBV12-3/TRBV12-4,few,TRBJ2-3,CASSFRLAGSTDTQYF,TGTGCCAGCAGTTTCCGACTAGCGGGTAGCACAGATACGCAGTATTTT
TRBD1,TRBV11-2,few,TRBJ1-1,CASSSTGANTEAFF,TGTGCCAGCAGCTCGACAGGGGCGAACACTGAAGCTTTCTTT
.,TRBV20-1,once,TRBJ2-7,CRPQSGPYEQYF,TGCAGGCCTCAGTCGGGCCCCTACGAGCAGTACTTC
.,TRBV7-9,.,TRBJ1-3,CASSLGAAGNTIYF,TGTGCCAGCAGCTTAGGAGCGGCTGGAAACACCATATATTTT
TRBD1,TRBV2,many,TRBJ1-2,CASSESPRGGGYGYTF,TGTGCCAGCAGTGAAAGCCCAAGAGGGGGCGGCTATGGCTACACCTTC
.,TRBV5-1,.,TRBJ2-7,CASSQPPYEQYF,TGCGCCAGCAGCCAGCCCCCCTACGAGCAGTACTTC
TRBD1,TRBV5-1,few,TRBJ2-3,CASSSGTASTDTQYF,TGCGCCAGCAGCTCGGGGACAGCAAGCACAGATACGCAGTATTTT
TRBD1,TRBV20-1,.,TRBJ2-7,CSASPTQGEYYEQYF,TGCAGTGCTAGCCCGACACAGGGGGAGTACTACGAGCAGTACTTC
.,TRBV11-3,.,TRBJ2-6,CASSHIDPGTPHGRANVLTF,TGTGCCAGCAGCCACATAGACCCCGGGACACCCCACGGCAGGGCCAACGTCCTGACTTTC
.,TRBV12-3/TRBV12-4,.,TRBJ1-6,CASSLYRSPLHF,TGTGCCAGCAGTTTATACCGATCACCCCTCCACTTT
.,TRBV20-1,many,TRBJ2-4,CSSRSTIQYF,TGCAGCAGCAGGAGCACCATTCAGTACTTC
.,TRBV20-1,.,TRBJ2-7,CSARAERATYEQYF,TGCAGTGCTAGAGCGGAGCGGGCAACCTACGAGCAGTACTTC
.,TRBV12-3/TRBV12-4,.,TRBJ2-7,CASSPRYRLSYEQYF,TGTGCCAGCAGCCCCCGGTACAGGTTGTCCTACGAGCAGTACTTC
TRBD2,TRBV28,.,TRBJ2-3,CASGAGGTDTQYF,TGTGCCAGCGGAGCGGGAGGCACAGATACGCAGTATTTT
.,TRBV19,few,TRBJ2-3,CASSIFSGLPSTDTQYF,TGTGCCAGTAGTATTTTCTCGGGACTCCCATCCACAGATACGCAGTATTTT
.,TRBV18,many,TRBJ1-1,CASSRLGQNTEAFF,TGTGCCAGCTCACGCTTAGGACAGAACACTGAAGCTTTCTTT
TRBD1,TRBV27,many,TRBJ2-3,CASSASGQQDTQYF,TGTGCCAGCAGTGCCTCGGGACAGCAAGATACGCAGTATTTT
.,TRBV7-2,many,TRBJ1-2,CASSSRGYGDYGYTF,TGTGCCAGCAGCTCCCGGGGGTATGGCGACTATGGCTACACCTTC
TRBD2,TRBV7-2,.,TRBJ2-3,CAGLAGGRGSTDTQYF,TGTGCCGGACTAGCGGGGGGTCGAGGGAGCACAGATACGCAGTATTTT
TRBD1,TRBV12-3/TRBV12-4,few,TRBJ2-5,CASNQDRAQETQYF,TGTGCCAGCAACCAGGACAGGGCCCAAGAGACCCAGTACTTC